The next 14 T cell receptor beta chains were all read from a single sample in a study of vaccination effects on CD4 cells after COVID-19. Data came from immunoSEQ multiplex PCR; TCRdb stores just in-frame clones and leaves some out. The sample yields 70,000 to 75,000 clones, around 72% seen once. Their target antigens are unknown. Viral peptide pools were used in the ViraFEST assay to expand antigen-specific CD4+ T cells, and sequencing came afterward. Following 10 days of culture, CD4+ T cells were isolated. Each vaccine recipient was nucleocapsid antibody negative and had no prior SARS-CoV-2 infection. The sequences come from CD4+ T cells from PBMCs cultured with HCoV-OC43 spike peptides, collected before COVID-19 vaccination. As for subset: HCoV-OC43 spike overlapping peptide pool stimulation. Receptors were obtained from a human donor who received a COVID-19 vaccine.

V usage is TRBV30 and J usage is TRBJ1-4, with D unresolved. The germline gives CDR1 GTSNPN, CDR2 SVGIG (reference sequence). This CDR3 spans 14 amino acids. V was trimmed by 1 base and J by 6 bases, leaving 12 bases between them. CDR3 region: CAWSGRSTDEKLFF. The CDR3 region has the DNA TGTGCCTGGAGTGGGAGATCAACCGATGAAAAACTGTTTTTT.

The chain employs TRBV4-1 and TRBJ2-7; the D is unclear. CDR1 MGHRA and CDR2 YSYEKL come from the germline V gene. This CDR3 has 15 amino acids. V was trimmed by 0 bases and J by 6 bases, leaving 15 bases between them. This CDR3 reads CASSQDRTGRIEQYV. The DNA of the CDR3 is TGCGCCAGCAGCCAAGATCGAACCGGACGAATCGAGCAGTACGTC.

CDR3 coding DNA: TGTGCCAGCAGTGAGCGGGCCAGTCGACCAGATACGCAGTATTTT. It is translated as CASSERASRPDTQYF. V usage is TRBV2 and J usage is TRBJ2-3; perhaps TRBD2 as D (5 bases). V shed 3 bases and J shed 4 bases, with 14 bases lying between them. This CDR3 is built from 15 residues. The germline CDR1 and CDR2 sequences are SNHLY and FYNNEI.

The CDR3 protein is CASSLVRGVRYNEQFF. For the CDR3, the DNA is TGTGCCAGCAGCTTGGTGAGGGGCGTCAGATACAATGAGCAGTTCTTC. The V and J genes are TRBV5-6 and TRBJ2-1; D tentatively reads TRBD1 or TRBD2 (5 bases each). V gave up 0 bases and J gave up 4 bases, with 14 bases separating them. Germline assignment: CDR1 SGHDT and CDR2 YYEEEE. This CDR3 has 16 amino acids.

This clone was counted only a few times. This chain connects TRBV29-1 to TRBJ1-6; no firm D call. CDR1 and CDR2 from the germline V gene are SQVTM and ANQGSEA. Trimming shortened V by 7 bases and J by 3 bases, and 10 bases separated the two germline ends. The CDR3 sequence is 13 residues long. The CDR3 is CSAQENYNSPLHF. The CDR3 DNA sequence: TGCAGCGCGCAGGAAAACTATAATTCACCCCTCCACTTT.

The chain recombines TRBV5-1 with TRBJ2-7; 10 nucleotides match TRBD1. Germline assignment: CDR1 SGHRS and CDR2 YFSETQ. V lost 4 bases, J lost 0 bases, and 4 bases stayed unmatched. This CDR3 spans 15 amino acids. Here the CDR3 DNA reads TGCGCCAGCAGCCTAGGGACAGGGGACTCCTACGAGCAGTACGTC. This codes for CASSLGTGDSYEQYV.

The rearrangement uses TRBV6-2 or TRBV6-3 and TRBJ2-7; TRBD1 matches at 10 bases. V dropped 5 bases and J dropped 2; count of bases not matched to a gene: 6. This CDR3 is built from 15 residues. Germline values: CDR1 MNHEY, CDR2 SVGEGT. The CDR3 region is CASSLPGTGAYEQYV. The CDR3 nucleotides read TGTGCCAGCAGTCTCCCCGGGACAGGGGCCTACGAGCAGTACGTC.

The rearrangement uses TRBV28 and TRBJ1-4; 9 nucleotides agree with TRBD1. The CDR3 totals 14 residues. The germline V gene encodes CDR1 MDHEN and CDR2 SYDVKM. V was clipped by 5 bases and J by 6 bases; unmatched bases: 4. The CDR3 spells CASSLGTGYEKLFF. CDR3 DNA sequence: TGTGCCAGCAGTCTAGGGACAGGGTATGAAAAACTGTTTTTT. Together with reference TRBV28 and TRBJ1-4, the CDR3 gives the full variable domain: DVKVTQSSRYLVKRTGEKVFLECVQDMDHENMFWYRQDPGLGLRLIYFSYDVKMKEKGDIPEGYSVSREKKERFSLILESASTNQTSMYLCASSLGTGYEKLFFGSGTQLSVL.

This clone was recorded a few times. The chain uses TRBV15 and TRBJ2-7; D not resolved. V lost 3 bases, J lost 0 bases, and 18 bases lay in between. Germline V gene data show CDR1 as LNHNV and CDR2 as YYDKDF (reference sequence). CDR3 size: 17 residues. The CDR3 bases are TGTGCCACCAGCAGTCGACTCATGGCCTCTAGCTCCTACGAGCAGTACGTC. Its translation: CATSSRLMASSSYEQYV.

This clone was recorded a few times. The chain recombines TRBV6-5 with TRBJ2-2; D possibly corresponds to TRBD2 (6 bases). The CDR3 is 11 residues long. Trimming took 6 bases from V and 8 from J, leaving 7 bases between them. CDR1 and CDR2 (germline): MNHEY, SVGAGI. The CDR3 here is CASRGGGELFF. The CDR3 nucleotides are TGTGCCAGCAGGGGAGGAGGGGAGCTGTTTTTT.

This clone was counted a single time. The V gene is TRBV6-5, the J gene TRBJ1-5; D remains unclear. The CDR3 has 14 amino acids. Looked up from germline, CDR1 is MNHEY and CDR2 is SVGAGI. V gave up 8 bases and J gave up 5 bases, with 16 bases separating them. The CDR3 DNA is TGTGCCAGCGGAAATCACGGGATGTATCAGCCCCAGCATTTT. It codes for CASGNHGMYQPQHF.

This rearrangement joins TRBV7-9 to TRBJ2-7; D is tentatively TRBD1 or TRBD2 (6 bases each). V was pared by 1 base and J by 3 bases, with 10 bases between. Looked up from germline, CDR1 is SEHNR and CDR2 is FQNEAQ (reference sequence). This CDR3 region has 14 residues. The CDR3 region is CASSLGGTLYEQYV. CDR3 bases: TGTGCCAGCAGCTTAGGCGGGACACTCTACGAGCAGTACGTC.

The chain couples TRBV5-1 to TRBJ1-6; 8 nucleotides match TRBD1. The CDR3 sequence is 16 residues long. In germline, CDR1 is SGHRS, CDR2 YFSETQ. After removal of 3 bases from V and 5 bases from J, the junction contained 7 bases not matched to a gene. The CDR3 region has the DNA TGCGCCAGCAGCTGGACAGGGATCCCAAATAATTCACCCCTCCACTTT. As protein: CASSWTGIPNNSPLHF.

J is TRBJ1-3 and V is TRBV11-3; possible D gene TRBD1, 5 bases. The CDR3 loop spans 18 amino acids. Per the germline V gene, CDR1 is SGHNT and CDR2 is YENEEA. Deletions cut 3 bases from V and 0 bases from J, with 18 bases between. DNA for the CDR3: TGTGCCAGCAGCTTGGATACACAGGCCCCCCGCTCTGGAAACACCATATATTTT. It is translated as CASSLDTQAPRSGNTIYF.